Following are 28 T cell receptor beta chains from one sample sequenced in a study of cytomegalovirus exposure and HLA in healthy donors. PCR was performed using 60 Vbeta and 13 Jbeta primers. Clones were read by immunoSEQ multiplex PCR, and TCRdb kept only the in-frame ones, dropping some. The sample yields more than 80,000 clones, more than 70% seen once. Input material: PBMCs. These receptors all come from a man in his forties or fifties in good health and CMV-seronegative.

This chain links TRBV7-9 with TRBJ1-4, with a weak D call TRBD1 (5 bases). The germline V gene encodes CDR1 SEHNR and CDR2 FQNEAQ (reference sequence). CDR3 length: 12 amino acids. Trimming pared 2 bases from V and 14 bases from J, leaving 12 bases between. The CDR3 DNA reads TGTGCCAGCAGCTTACAGGGCTTGGGGCTGTTTTTT. Protein product: CASSLQGLGLFF.

This clone was seen once. The J gene is TRBJ2-2, the V gene TRBV11-2; TRBD2 matches 10 bases. The CDR3 is 19 residues long. The germline CDR1 and CDR2 sequences are SGHAT and FQNNGV. Germline trimming cut 4 bases from V and 1 base from J; bases unmatched to any gene: 12. The CDR3 nucleotides read TGTGCCAGCAGCTCCGACCCCCGGGTAGCGGGGGGGAACACCGGGGAGCTGTTTTTT. Translated: CASSSDPRVAGGNTGELFF.

The chain combines TRBV7-9 with TRBJ1-6; no definite D call. The CDR3 is 11 amino acids. V gave up 4 bases and J gave up 11 bases, with 6 bases separating them. Looked up from germline, CDR1 is SEHNR and CDR2 is FQNEAQ (reference sequence). The CDR3 region has the DNA TGTGCCAGCAGCTCCCCCGCACCCCTCCACTTT. Amino acid sequence: CASSSPAPLHF. Full variable domain (remainder filled in from reference TRBV7-9 and TRBJ1-6): DTGVSQNPRHKITKRGQNVTFRCDPISEHNRLYWYRQTLGQGPEFLTYFQNEAQLEKSRLLSDRFSAERPKGSFSTLEIQRTEQGDSAMYLCASSSPAPLHFGNGTRLTVT.

This chain uses TRBV6-6 with TRBJ1-5; TRBD1 aligns across 7 bases. Germline CDR1 and CDR2: MNHNY and SVGAGI (reference sequence). This CDR3 spans 15 amino acids. V lost 4 bases, J lost 3 bases, and 6 bases stayed unmatched. The CDR3 region is CASSSSGQVNQPQHF. The CDR3 nucleotides are TGTGCCAGCAGTTCCTCCGGACAGGTCAATCAGCCCCAGCATTTT.

This chain links TRBV2 with TRBJ2-3, with 7 nucleotides matching TRBD2. Germline-derived CDR1 and CDR2 are SNHLY and FYNNEI. J gave up 1 base and V 7 bases, and 5 bases lay outside the gene matches. CDR3 length equals 14 residues. The CDR3 bases are TGTGCCAGCAAACGGGCGGGGGGCACAGATACGCAGTATTTT. It yields the protein CASKRAGGTDTQYF. The full variable domain, its missing parts supplied by reference TRBV2 and TRBJ2-3, is EPEVTQTPSHQVTQMGQEVILRCVPISNHLYFYWYRQILGQKVEFLVSFYNNEISEKSEIFDDQFSVERPDGSNFTLKIRSTKLEDSAMYFCASKRAGGTDTQYFGPGTRLTVL.

This clone turned up a few times. The V call is TRBV6-5, the J call TRBJ1-2, with 10 bases that match TRBD1. With V trimmed by 5 bases and J by 4 bases, 4 bases remained unmatched. The CDR3 is 14 residues long. Germline CDR1 MNHEY, CDR2 SVGAGI. This CDR3 reads CASSQGQGRYGYTF. CDR3 in DNA: TGTGCCAGCAGTCAGGGACAGGGGCGCTATGGCTACACCTTC.

The chain joins TRBV19 to TRBJ1-1; D remains unclear. This CDR3 contains 12 residues. V was pared by 5 bases and J by 3 bases, with 7 bases between. Per the germline V gene, CDR1 is LNHDA and CDR2 is SQIVND (reference sequence). CDR3 bases: TGTGCCAGTAGTTCAGGTGACACTGAAGCTTTCTTT. It is translated as CASSSGDTEAFF. The full variable domain, its missing parts supplied by reference TRBV19 and TRBJ1-1, is DGGITQSPKYLFRKEGQNVTLSCEQNLNHDAMYWYRQDPGQGLRLIYYSQIVNDFQKGDIAEGYSVSREKKESFPLTVTSAQKNPTAFYLCASSSGDTEAFFGQGTRLTVV.

There are a few counts of this clone. This chain uses TRBV5-1 with TRBJ1-2; D gene uncertain. Germline lookup yields CDR1 SGHRS and CDR2 YFSETQ. The CDR3 has 15 residues. Between the trimmed V and J ends, which lost 1 base and 4 bases, there was a span of 14 bases. The CDR3 region has the DNA TGCGCCAGCAGCTTGACGCAGGTGCCTTCCTATGGCTACACCTTC. Amino acids: CASSLTQVPSYGYTF.

J is TRBJ2-2 and V is TRBV27; 10 positions agree with TRBD1. The CDR3 has 16 amino acids. The junction had 7 bases not matched to a gene; V was cut back by 4 bases and J by 5 bases. Germline assignment: CDR1 MNHEY and CDR2 SMNVEV (reference sequence). The CDR3 bases are TGTGCCAGCAGTTCAGCGGGACAGGGGCCGACCGGGGAGCTGTTTTTT. Encoded protein: CASSSAGQGPTGELFF.

This clone was counted only a few times. CDR3 coding DNA: TGCGCCAGCAGCTGGACTAGCGGAACCTACGAGCAGTACTTC. This translates into CASSWTSGTYEQYF. This chain links TRBV5-1 with TRBJ2-7, with 10 nucleotides matching TRBD2. With 3 bases clipped from V and 2 bases from J, the junction kept 2 bases outside the gene matches. Germline lookup yields CDR1 SGHRS and CDR2 YFSETQ. The CDR3 is made up of 14 amino acids.

The chain links TRBV2 to TRBJ2-2; 8 bases are a match to TRBD1. Germline values: CDR1 SNHLY, CDR2 FYNNEI. The J segment lost 0 bases and the V segment lost 6 bases, leaving 3 bases of the junction unmatched. CDR3 size: 15 residues. CDR3 DNA: TGTGCCAGCAGGGGGACAGGATCGAACACCGGGGAGCTGTTTTTT. This sequence encodes CASRGTGSNTGELFF.

The sample holds a few counts of this clone. The rearrangement joins TRBV6-6 to TRBJ1-2; 8 bases line up with TRBD1. This CDR3 is built from 13 residues. Germline V gene data show CDR1 as MNHNY and CDR2 as SVGAGI (reference sequence). V was clipped by 6 bases and J by 4 bases; unmatched bases: 4. Written as DNA, the CDR3 is TGTGCCAGCAGCGTACAGGGGGGCTATGGCTACACCTTC. Translating it yields CASSVQGGYGYTF.

The chain is built from TRBV6-1 and TRBJ1-1; D may be TRBD1 (5 bases). Trimming left V 6 bases short and J 6 bases short, with 17 bases between. The CDR3 covers 14 residues. Germline V gene sequence: CDR1 MNHNS, CDR2 SASEGT. The CDR3 coding sequence is TGTGCCAGCAGGACAAGGGGCTCTCACTCTGAAGCTTTCTTT. Its protein is CASRTRGSHSEAFF.

V and J are TRBV19 and TRBJ2-5; 10 nucleotides line up with TRBD2. CDR3 length: 12 residues. The V gene end was trimmed by 7 bases and the J gene end by 5 bases; junction bases not matched to a gene: 1. The germline V gene encodes CDR1 LNHDA and CDR2 SQIVND (reference sequence). This chain's CDR3 is CASKAGGETQYF. In DNA, the CDR3 is TGTGCCAGTAAAGCGGGGGGGGAGACCCAGTACTTC.

This clone was detected only a few times. The rearrangement joins TRBV18 to TRBJ2-7; D not certain. Germline lookup yields CDR1 KGHSH and CDR2 LQKENI. The CDR3 has 11 amino acids. Trimming cost V 3 bases and J 6 bases, with 6 bases left between them. CDR3 loop: CASSPESEQYF. CDR3 coding DNA: TGTGCCAGCTCACCGGAGTCCGAGCAGTACTTC.

This clone was counted between two and nine times. The chain couples TRBV6-4 to TRBJ1-5; maybe TRBD1 (5 bases). Per the germline V gene, CDR1 is MRHNA and CDR2 is SNTAGT. This CDR3 has 15 residues. Between the trimmed V and J ends, which lost 5 bases and 6 bases, there was a span of 17 bases. CDR3 sequence (DNA): TGTGCCAGCAGTCCCCAGGGTGGACGAGGTCAGCCCCAGCATTTT. It is translated as CASSPQGGRGQPQHF.

With regard to this clone: Its ends do not fully match the called genes, so a read error is possible. J is TRBJ1-3 and V is TRBV6-1; 7 bases fit TRBD1. CDR3 length: 15 amino acids. Per the germline V gene, CDR1 is MNHNS and CDR2 is SASEGT. The CDR3 nucleotides read TGTGCCAGCAGAGCCGGGGACAGCATGGGAAGCACCATATATTTT. Protein sequence: CASRAGDSMGSTIYF.

The rearrangement joins TRBV5-1 to TRBJ2-3; D uncertain. This CDR3 region has 18 residues. V gave up 0 bases and J gave up 0 bases, with 17 bases separating them. The V gene's germline CDR1 is SGHRS and CDR2 YFSETQ. CDR3 coding DNA: TGCGCCAGCAGCTTGGACCCTCCGAGAGCCTTGAGCACAGATACGCAGTATTTT. It specifies CASSLDPPRALSTDTQYF.

The chain has TRBV12-5 and TRBJ2-7; the match to TRBD1 covers 10 bases. This CDR3 has 15 amino acids. Germline V lookup: CDR1 LGHNT, CDR2 FRNRAP. V was clipped by 6 bases and J by 3 bases; unmatched bases: 8. The CDR3 DNA reads as TGTGCTAGTGGACTACCTCGGGACAGGGGCTACGAGCAGTACTTC. Residues: CASGLPRDRGYEQYF.

V usage is TRBV6-1 and J usage is TRBJ2-1; TRBD2 might be the D (6 bases). With 7 bases removed from V and 5 bases from J, the gap between germline ends came to 18 bases. Germline CDR1 MNHNS, CDR2 SASEGT. The CDR3 contains 15 residues. CDR3 region: CASIPHGGQNNEQFF. For the CDR3, the DNA is TGTGCCAGCATTCCCCACGGGGGTCAGAACAATGAGCAGTTCTTC.

The chain carries TRBV9 and TRBJ2-6; D ambiguous. CDR3 length: 13 amino acids. V was cut by 7 bases and J by 1 base, with 6 bases left in between. In germline, CDR1 is SGDLS, CDR2 YYNGEE. The CDR3 bases are TGTGCCAGCGCTAGATCTGGGGCCAACGTCCTGACTTTC. It specifies CASARSGANVLTF.

The chain employs TRBV14 and TRBJ2-7; D is possibly TRBD2 (5 bases). Germline V gene lookup returns CDR1 SGHDN and CDR2 FVKESK. This CDR3 contains 13 residues. V was shortened by 0 bases and J by 12 bases, with 15 bases between the two germline ends. CDR3 in DNA: TGTGCCAGCAGCCAAGATTCGATCAGGACTCGGTACTTC. Encoded protein: CASSQDSIRTRYF.

This chain uses TRBV2 with TRBJ1-5, with D perhaps matching TRBD1 (5 bases). The CDR3 has 14 residues. Germline V lookup: CDR1 SNHLY, CDR2 FYNNEI. With 4 bases removed from V and 5 bases from J, the gap between germline ends came to 12 bases. The CDR3 loop reads CASSGRGKDQPQHF. DNA for the CDR3: TGTGCCAGCAGTGGGCGGGGGAAGGATCAGCCCCAGCATTTT.

The chain uses TRBV19 and TRBJ2-7; 7 bases agree with TRBD1. The CDR3 sequence is 12 residues long. V shed 4 bases, J shed 3 bases, and the junction held 0 bases outside the gene matches. CDR1 is LNHDA, CDR2 SQIVND, per germline (reference sequence). The CDR3: CASSTGGYEQYF. The CDR3 region has the DNA TGTGCCAGTAGTACAGGGGGCTACGAGCAGTACTTC. Together with reference TRBV19 and TRBJ2-7, the CDR3 gives the full variable domain: DGGITQSPKYLFRKEGQNVTLSCEQNLNHDAMYWYRQDPGQGLRLIYYSQIVNDFQKGDIAEGYSVSREKKESFPLTVTSAQKNPTAFYLCASSTGGYEQYFGPGTRLTVT.

The chain employs TRBV7-6 and TRBJ2-5; D is undetermined. V lost 5 bases and J 2 bases, leaving 15 bases between the germline ends. Germline values: CDR1 SGHVS, CDR2 FNYEAQ. CDR3 size: 15 residues. The CDR3 DNA sequence: TGTGCCAGCAGCCCAGGCAGCACAGTTCAAGAGACCCAGTACTTC. As protein: CASSPGSTVQETQYF.

The chain has TRBV5-6 and TRBJ2-1, with TRBD2 matching over 10 bases. Germline V gene data show CDR1 as SGHDT and CDR2 as YYEEEE. The V and J ends lost 7 bases and 7 bases, in that order; junction bases with no gene match: 20. CDR3 size: 18 residues. The CDR3 DNA sequence: TGTGCCAGCCGAAACGACTTTGGGAGCGGGGGGGCCCGGAATGAGCAGTTCTTC. Residues: CASRNDFGSGGARNEQFF.

The chain employs TRBV19 and TRBJ1-6; tentative D call: TRBD1 (5 bases). V dropped 4 bases and J dropped 9 bases, with 13 bases sitting between them. The CDR3 contains 14 residues. Per the germline V gene, CDR1 is LNHDA and CDR2 is SQIVND (reference sequence). CDR3 region: CASSKFSGGSPLHF. DNA for the CDR3: TGTGCCAGTAGTAAGTTCAGCGGGGGTTCACCCCTCCACTTT.

There are a few counts of this clone. This chain links TRBV6-5 with TRBJ2-1; 9 bases fit TRBD2. V lost 4 bases to trimming and J lost 2 bases; unmatched junction nucleotides: 3. Germline V gene sequence: CDR1 MNHEY, CDR2 SVGAGI. The CDR3 contains 15 residues. In DNA, the CDR3 is TGTGCCAGCAGTTCTGCTAGCGGGGCCTACAATGAGCAGTTCTTC. Its protein is CASSSASGAYNEQFF.